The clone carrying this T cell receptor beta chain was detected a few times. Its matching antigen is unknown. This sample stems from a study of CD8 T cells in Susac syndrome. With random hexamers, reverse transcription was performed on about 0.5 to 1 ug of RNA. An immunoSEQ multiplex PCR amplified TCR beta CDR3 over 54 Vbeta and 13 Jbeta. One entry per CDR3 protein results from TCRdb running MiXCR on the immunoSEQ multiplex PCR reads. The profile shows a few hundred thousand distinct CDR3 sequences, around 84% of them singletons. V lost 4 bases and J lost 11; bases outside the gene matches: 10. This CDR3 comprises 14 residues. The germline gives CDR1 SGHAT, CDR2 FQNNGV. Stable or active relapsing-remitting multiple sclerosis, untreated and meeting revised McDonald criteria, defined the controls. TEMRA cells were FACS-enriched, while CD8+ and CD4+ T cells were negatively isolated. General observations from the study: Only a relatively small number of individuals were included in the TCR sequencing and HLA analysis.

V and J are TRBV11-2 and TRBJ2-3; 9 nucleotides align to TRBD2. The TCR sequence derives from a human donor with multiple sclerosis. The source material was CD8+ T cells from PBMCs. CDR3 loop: CASSSRVAGVEQYF. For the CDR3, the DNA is TGTGCCAGCAGCTCCCGGGTAGCGGGAGTTGAGCAGTATTTT. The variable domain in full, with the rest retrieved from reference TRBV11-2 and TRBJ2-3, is EAGVAQSPRYKIIEKRQSVAFWCNPISGHATLYWYQQILGQGPKLLIQFQNNGVVDDSQLPKDRFSAERLKGVDSTLKIQPAKLEDSAVYLCASSSRVAGVEQYFGPGTRLTVL.